This T cell receptor (beta chain) derives from a study of blood T cells in healthy people across ages. A second PCR of roughly 6 to 12 cycles used a sample-barcoded 5' primer and a J-beta primer mix. A single record per CDR3 protein comes from TCRdb applying MiXCR to the 5' RACE reads. The sample holds 2 million or so distinct CDR3 sequences, just under 50% seen once. Germline assignment: CDR1 SGHDN and CDR2 FVKESK. The ends were cut back, 0 bases at V and 4 bases at J, with 17 bases in the middle. The length of the CDR3 is 17 residues. To note about this clonotype: Its cognate antigen is unknown.

Study findings and constraints: Across the age range, TCR beta diversity per million T cells fell in a roughly linear way.

The clonotype originates from a woman in her forties in good health. This sequence joins TRBV14 and TRBJ2-3; tentative D call: TRBD2 (6 bases). Sequencing was carried out using blood. The CDR3 protein is CASSQDFGRGFADTQYF. CDR3 DNA: TGTGCCAGCAGCCAAGATTTCGGGCGGGGTTTCGCAGATACGCAGTATTTT.